This T cell receptor (beta chain) was identified during a study of blood T cell repertoires in COVID-19. Study-level information: The analysed material was cDNA or gDNA that came from T cells, B-cell-depleted T cells, or PBMCs.

Sequencing was performed with immunoSEQ multiplex PCR; in TCRdb, only in-frame clones are kept and a portion is missing. The data contain 15,000 to 20,000 clones, roughly 89% of them seen just once; the ten biggest clones take up roughly 5.1%. Between the trimmed V and J ends, which lost 5 bases and 8 bases, there was a span of 18 bases. Germline V gene sequence: CDR1 MNHEY, CDR2 SVGEGT. The CDR3 has 14 residues. This sequence originates from a human donor in a cohort sampled during active COVID-19. This rearrangement joins TRBV6-2 or TRBV6-3 to TRBJ2-5, with D perhaps matching TRBD1 (6 bases). Sequencing used peripheral blood. The CDR3 DNA is TGTGCCAGCAGTGCGACAGGCTCCGGGTTAACCCAGTACTTC. This gives the protein CASSATGSGLTQYF.